A selection of T cell receptor beta chains follows, all from one sample in a study of T cells in Graves' hyperthyroidism and ophthalmopathy. One entry per CDR3 protein, called by TCRdb with MiXCR from the multiplex PCR reads. The table has a few hundred thousand distinct CDR3 sequences, about 15% seen once. Source material: blood. These receptors came from a woman in her thirties with Graves' hyperthyroidism. Both conserved end residues are part of each CDR3. The D gene is left open where the match is weak. Size is stated for part of the rows, as once, few or many counts, or as a class when the clone is expanded.

j_call d_call v_call clone_size cdr3_aa cdr3_nt
TRBJ1-4 . TRBV28 many CASSLAGTTNEKLFF TGTGCCAGCAGTTTAGCCGGGACTACGAATGAAAAACTGTTTTTT
TRBJ1-1 . TRBV7-6 many CASSLARYMNTEAFF TGTGCCAGCAGCTTAGCTAGATACATGAACACTGAAGCTTTCTTT
TRBJ1-6 . TRBV10-3 . CAIGTENNSPLHF TGTGCCATCGGGACGGAGAATAATTCACCCCTCCACTTT
TRBJ1-1 TRBD1 TRBV3-1 many CASSQTTGYTEAFF TGTGCCAGCAGCCAAACGACAGGGTACACTGAAGCTTTCTTT
TRBJ1-5 . TRBV5-1 many CASSLEGVSNQPQHF TGCGCCAGCAGCTTGGAGGGTGTTAGCAATCAGCCCCAGCATTTT
TRBJ1-4 . TRBV7-9 once CASSPSTGTNEKLFF TGTGCCAGCAGCCCTTCGACAGGAACTAATGAAAAACTGTTTTTT
TRBJ2-7 . TRBV28 . CASRKRGSYEQYF TGTGCCAGCAGGAAGAGGGGCTCCTACGAGCAGTACTTC
TRBJ2-2 . TRBV29-1 many CSGTKVVTGELFF TGCAGCGGTACCAAGGTGGTCACCGGGGAGCTGTTTTTT
TRBJ2-7 . TRBV5-5 . CASSLGWRGHYEQYF TGTGCCAGCAGCCTGGGGTGGCGGGGGCACTACGAGCAGTACTTC
TRBJ1-5 . TRBV5-6 many CASSRRGGGNQPQHF TGTGCCAGCAGCCGGAGGGGGGGCGGCAATCAGCCCCAGCATTTT
TRBJ2-1 . TRBV5-1 many CASSLEGTPYNEQFF TGCGCCAGCAGCTTGGAGGGGACGCCCTACAATGAGCAGTTCTTC
TRBJ2-7 TRBD2 TRBV27 . CASSFTWGGGTTSYEQYF TGTGCCAGCAGTTTTACTTGGGGGGGAGGGACTACCTCCTACGAGCAGTACTTC
TRBJ2-4 . TRBV5-1 . CASSLFGLSDIQYF TGCGCCAGCAGCTTGTTTGGACTATCCGACATTCAGTACTTC
TRBJ2-7 . TRBV18 many CASSGSDYEQYF TGTGCCAGCTCAGGGAGTGACTACGAGCAGTACTTC
TRBJ1-5 . TRBV7-8 many CASSFPDSNQPQHF TGTGCCAGCAGCTTTCCGGACAGCAATCAGCCCCAGCATTTT
TRBJ1-5 . TRBV10-3 many CAIGAGASNQPQHF TGTGCCATCGGGGCGGGGGCAAGCAATCAGCCCCAGCATTTT
TRBJ2-1 . TRBV7-3 few CASSFDGYNEQFF TGTGCCAGCAGCTTCGACGGTTACAATGAGCAGTTCTTC
TRBJ2-1 TRBD2 TRBV4-2 . CASSGRGSGRAEDEQFF TGTGCCAGCAGCGGCCGAGGGTCCGGGAGGGCCGAAGATGAGCAGTTCTTC
TRBJ1-6 TRBD1 TRBV5-5 few CASSSRFETGVNSPLHF TGTGCCAGCAGCTCCCGGTTCGAGACAGGGGTTAATTCACCCCTCCACTTT
TRBJ1-1 . TRBV19 few CASSTSRDTEAFF TGTGCCAGTAGTACGTCCAGGGACACTGAAGCTTTCTTT
TRBJ2-1 . TRBV28 many CASSLGTYNEQFF TGTGCCAGCAGCCTCGGGACCTACAATGAGCAGTTCTTC
TRBJ2-3 TRBD1 TRBV5-1 few CASSTGTGDNTDTQYF TGCGCCAGCAGCACCGGGACAGGGGACAACACAGATACGCAGTATTTT
TRBJ2-5 TRBD1 TRBV5-5 . CASSLELTGPWETQYF TGTGCCAGCAGCTTAGAATTGACAGGGCCCTGGGAGACCCAGTACTTC
TRBJ2-1 TRBD2 TRBV3-1 . CASSKLSGSNEQFF TGTGCCAGCAGCAAACTAAGCGGGAGCAATGAGCAGTTCTTC
TRBJ2-1 . TRBV11-3 many CASSLNLFNEQFF TGTGCCAGCAGCTTAAATCTGTTCAATGAGCAGTTCTTC
TRBJ1-3 . TRBV28 few CASRPPGHTKGNTIYF TGTGCCAGCAGGCCCCCGGGACACACTAAAGGAAACACCATATATTTT
TRBJ1-2 . TRBV11-2 once CASSPLRVYGYTF TGTGCCAGCAGCCCCCTGCGGGTCTATGGCTACACCTTC
TRBJ2-2 TRBD1 TRBV28 . CASSSPDRGRTGELFF TGTGCCAGCAGTTCACCGGACAGGGGTCGAACCGGGGAGCTGTTTTTT
TRBJ1-1 . TRBV7-9 . CASSWTQLNTEAFF TGTGCCAGCAGCTGGACCCAGCTGAACACTGAAGCTTTCTTT
TRBJ2-6 TRBD1 TRBV27 few CASRPTGVVSGANVLTF TGTGCCAGCAGGCCGACAGGGGTGGTATCTGGGGCCAACGTCCTGACTTTC
TRBJ1-3 . TRBV12-5 . CASGLRTERNTIYF TGTGCTAGTGGTTTACGGACAGAGAGAAACACCATATATTTT
TRBJ2-1 TRBD2 TRBV3-1 many CASSQGLAGGSNEQFF TGTGCCAGCAGCCAGGGACTAGCGGGAGGCAGCAATGAGCAGTTCTTC
TRBJ2-5 TRBD1 TRBV28 few CASNPTGGAETQYF TGTGCCAGCAATCCGACAGGGGGGGCAGAGACCCAGTACTTC
TRBJ2-1 TRBD2 TRBV6-1 . CASSEKSGLAAEQFF TGTGCCAGCAGTGAAAAATCGGGACTAGCGGCCGAGCAGTTCTTC
TRBJ1-2 TRBD1 TRBV12-3/TRBV12-4 . CASSSGTVFYGYTF TGTGCCAGCAGTTCCGGGACAGTCTTCTATGGCTACACCTTC
TRBJ2-5 . TRBV28 few CASSLSWETQYF TGTGCCAGCAGTTTATCGTGGGAGACCCAGTACTTC
TRBJ2-2 . TRBV12-3/TRBV12-4 many CAGGVLAGELFF TGTGCCGGGGGAGTTCTAGCCGGGGAGCTGTTTTTT
TRBJ2-7 . TRBV28 few CASSSSPTGERTYEQYF TGTGCCAGCAGTTCATCCCCGACAGGAGAAAGGACCTACGAGCAGTACTTC
TRBJ1-5 . TRBV18 many CASSLNGGHQPQHF TGTGCCAGCTCCCTTAATGGGGGACATCAGCCCCAGCATTTT
TRBJ1-5 . TRBV6-1 many CASSSFGRKESNQPQHF TGTGCCAGCAGTTCTTTTGGCAGAAAGGAGAGCAATCAGCCCCAGCATTTT
TRBJ1-5 . TRBV6-1 . CASSEGAGVVPQHF TGTGCCAGCAGTGAAGGTGCAGGGGTGGTGCCCCAGCATTTT
TRBJ2-6 TRBD1 TRBV3-1 many CASSRNRGRGANVLTF TGTGCCAGCAGCCGCAACAGGGGGCGTGGGGCCAACGTCCTGACTTTC
TRBJ1-1 . TRBV6-1 many CAEALRMNTEAFF TGTGCCGAGGCGTTACGCATGAACACTGAAGCTTTCTTT
TRBJ2-1 TRBD2 TRBV7-2 . CASRGGSLNEQFF TGTGCCAGCAGGGGCGGGAGTTTAAATGAGCAGTTCTTC
TRBJ1-5 . TRBV27 many CASRPLSGGHQPQHF TGTGCCAGCAGGCCGTTATCTGGCGGTCATCAGCCCCAGCATTTT
TRBJ2-2 . TRBV10-2 . CASSANNRVGSTGELFF TGCGCCAGCAGTGCAAACAACAGAGTAGGGAGTACCGGGGAGCTGTTTTTT
TRBJ2-5 . TRBV7-8 few CASSPRTVGKETQYF TGTGCCAGCAGTCCCCGGACAGTCGGGAAAGAGACCCAGTACTTC
TRBJ2-1 . TRBV12-3/TRBV12-4 few CASTPDTYNEQFF TGTGCCAGCACCCCCGACACATACAATGAGCAGTTCTTC
TRBJ1-4 . TRBV6-1 few CASSDRGQLEKLFF TGTGCCAGCAGTGATCGGGGGCAACTTGAAAAACTGTTTTTT
TRBJ2-7 TRBD1 TRBV5-1 many CASSLAGQGRYEQYF TGCGCCAGCAGCTTGGCCGGACAGGGAAGATACGAGCAGTACTTC